The clone carrying this T cell receptor beta chain was seen only a few times. Antigen unknown. The sample comes from a study of cytomegalovirus exposure and HLA in healthy donors. V lost 3 bases, J lost 6 bases, and 22 bases lay in between. Germline V gene data show CDR1 as SGHTS and CDR2 as YDEGEE. The CDR3 length is 16 residues. Findings and limits, study-wide: TCR beta sequences reportedly predicted most subjects' HLA-A and HLA-B alleles accurately. Presence/absence analyses assumed roughly uniform sequencing depth across donors. Further analysis, carried out later, found HLA-associated TCR beta chains more clonally expanded than equally common other chains.

Both 60 Vbeta primers and 13 Jbeta primers went into the PCR. Generated by immunoSEQ multiplex PCR, the TCRdb table keeps only in-frame clones and is missing some. This table has 80,000 to 95,000 clones, about four fifths appearing once. The sequenced sample consisted of PBMCs. This TCR was recovered from a man aged 18 to 35 in good health and CMV-seropositive. The genes are TRBV5-8 and TRBJ2-7; a weak D match, TRBD2 (6 bases). The CDR3 DNA reads as TGTGCCAGCAGCTCCCCACGGTCTCTCGTCGGGGGCGAGCAGTACTTC. Amino acid sequence: CASSSPRSLVGGEQYF.